Listed below are T cell receptor beta chains from one sample, sequenced in a study of human T cells and chemical hapten exposure. TCRdb ran MiXCR on the RACE reads and lists one entry per CDR3 protein. The repertoire includes 150,000 to 200,000 distinct CDR3 sequences, roughly 15% of them detected once, and 1.5% to 2% sits in the top ten. The material was whole blood, obtained in connection with sensitization to the hapten diphenylcyclopropenone (DPC). Receptors were obtained from a woman aged 25 to 45 with alopecia areata. Some clones in this sample may be carry-over from other donors' samples. Each CDR3 is given with its conserved first and last residue. A D gene is named only where the DNA matches it firmly. Some rows mark clone size as missing; the rest say once, few, many or name a class of expanded clone.

length: 14
V: TRBV20-1
J: TRBJ2-3
D: -
size: -
DNA: TGCAGTGCTTCAACGAGGGAGAGCACAGATACGCAGTATTTT
CDR3: CSASTRESTDTQYF

length: 17
V: TRBV28
J: TRBJ1-1
D: -
size: few
DNA: TGTGCCAGCAGTCCATTCTTATCTGGGAGAGGGGGCACTGAAGCTTTCTTT
CDR3: CASSPFLSGRGGTEAFF

length: 16
V: TRBV6-2/TRBV6-3
J: TRBJ2-1
D: -
size: few
DNA: TGTGCCAGCAGTCACCGGGGTAGCGGCTCCTACAATGAGCAGTTCTTC
CDR3: CASSHRGSGSYNEQFF

length: 15
V: TRBV12-3/TRBV12-4
J: TRBJ2-3
D: -
size: -
DNA: TGTGCCAGCAGCCAAAAACAAGGCAGCACAGATACGCAGTATTTT
CDR3: CASSQKQGSTDTQYF

length: 13
V: TRBV28
J: TRBJ2-7
D: -
size: many
DNA: TGTGCCAGCATCGAACAAGGAGGCTACGAGCAGTACTTC
CDR3: CASIEQGGYEQYF

length: 15
V: TRBV6-5
J: TRBJ1-5
D: TRBD1
size: -
DNA: TGTGCCAGCAGTACCGGGACAGGGGGTGGTCAGCCCCAGCATTTT
CDR3: CASSTGTGGGQPQHF

length: 14
V: TRBV5-6
J: TRBJ1-6
D: -
size: few
DNA: TGTGCCAGCAAGGTGGGGCAAACCAATTCACCCCTCCACTTT
CDR3: CASKVGQTNSPLHF

length: 13
V: TRBV5-4
J: TRBJ2-2
D: -
size: -
DNA: TGTGCCAGCAGGCCTAAGGGGACCGGGGAGCTGTTTTTT
CDR3: CASRPKGTGELFF

length: 15
V: TRBV5-4
J: TRBJ2-7
D: TRBD2
size: -
DNA: TGTGCCAGCAGCTTGGGACTAGCGGGAGTCTACGAGCAGTACTTC
CDR3: CASSLGLAGVYEQYF

length: 16
V: TRBV9
J: TRBJ2-7
D: TRBD1
size: few
DNA: TGTGCCAGCAGCGTAGCTGTGGGACAGGGGGCCCACGAGCAGTACTTC
CDR3: CASSVAVGQGAHEQYF

length: 12
V: TRBV6-5
J: TRBJ2-1
D: -
size: few
DNA: TGTGCCAGCAGCAGGACTGGAAATGAGCAGTTCTTC
CDR3: CASSRTGNEQFF

length: 13
V: TRBV29-1
J: TRBJ2-5
D: TRBD1
size: many
DNA: TGCAGCGTCCAAACAGGGGCCGGAGAGACCCAGTACTTC
CDR3: CSVQTGAGETQYF

length: 15
V: TRBV9
J: TRBJ2-3
D: -
size: -
DNA: TGTGCCAGCAGCGTAGGACTAGTCGCCTCCGATACGCAGTATTTT
CDR3: CASSVGLVASDTQYF

length: 12
V: TRBV10-1
J: TRBJ2-2
D: -
size: -
DNA: TGCGCCAGCAGCCGGGTCACCGGGGAGCTGTTTTTT
CDR3: CASSRVTGELFF

length: 20
V: TRBV6-2/TRBV6-3
J: TRBJ1-4
D: -
size: few
DNA: TGTGCCAGCAGTTACGCCAGCCGAGGCGTATCTATTGCAACTAATGAAAAACTGTTTTTT
CDR3: CASSYASRGVSIATNEKLFF

length: 13
V: TRBV7-2
J: TRBJ2-7
D: -
size: -
DNA: TGTGCCAGCAGCGGGGGCGCGATCTACGAGCAGTACTTC
CDR3: CASSGGAIYEQYF

length: 11
V: TRBV20-1
J: TRBJ1-1
D: -
size: -
DNA: TGCAGTGCTAGAGGGGGGACTGAAGCTTTCTTT
CDR3: CSARGGTEAFF

length: 13
V: TRBV10-3
J: TRBJ1-6
D: TRBD1
size: many
DNA: TGTGCCATCGGCCGGGACAGGGGTTCACCCCTCCACTTT
CDR3: CAIGRDRGSPLHF

length: 17
V: TRBV4-2
J: TRBJ2-1
D: TRBD2
size: many
DNA: TGTGCCAGCAGCCCCCGGACTAGCGGGAGCTCCTACAATGAGCAGTTCTTC
CDR3: CASSPRTSGSSYNEQFF

length: 13
V: TRBV25-1
J: TRBJ2-7
D: -
size: many
DNA: TGTGCCAGCGCCAAATCCGGGACGATCGAGCAGTACTTC
CDR3: CASAKSGTIEQYF

length: 15
V: TRBV7-3
J: TRBJ2-5
D: -
size: few
DNA: TGTGCCAGCAGCTTCGCCGGACTGAGAGAAGAGACCCAGTACTTC
CDR3: CASSFAGLREETQYF

length: 13
V: TRBV7-9
J: TRBJ1-1
D: -
size: many
DNA: TGTGCCAGCAGCTTAGCCATGAACACTGAAGCTTTCTTT
CDR3: CASSLAMNTEAFF

length: 12
V: TRBV29-1
J: TRBJ2-7
D: -
size: many
DNA: TGCAGCGCGAAGGAGGGGGTTGCCGAGCAGTACTTC
CDR3: CSAKEGVAEQYF

length: 13
V: TRBV7-6
J: TRBJ2-7
D: -
size: -
DNA: TGTGCCAGCAGCCCCCAGACTAATAACGAGCAGTACTTC
CDR3: CASSPQTNNEQYF

length: 14
V: TRBV29-1
J: TRBJ1-2
D: -
size: many
DNA: TGCAGCGTGGGGAGCAGGCAGACCCGCTATGGCTACACCTTC
CDR3: CSVGSRQTRYGYTF

length: 14
V: TRBV5-1
J: TRBJ2-7
D: -
size: -
DNA: TGCGCCAGCAGCTTGACGGGCTTAACCTACGAGCAGTACTTC
CDR3: CASSLTGLTYEQYF

length: 12
V: TRBV7-2
J: TRBJ2-3
D: -
size: -
DNA: TGTGCCAGCAGCTTACAGACAAGCCCGCAGTATTTT
CDR3: CASSLQTSPQYF

length: 14
V: TRBV3-1
J: TRBJ1-6
D: -
size: few
DNA: TGTGCCAGCAGCCAACTTTCCGGAGATTCACCCCTCCACTTT
CDR3: CASSQLSGDSPLHF

length: 13
V: TRBV20-1
J: TRBJ2-3
D: -
size: few
DNA: TGCAGTGCTGGGGGGGCGAGCACAGATACGCAGTATTTT
CDR3: CSAGGASTDTQYF

length: 13
V: TRBV2
J: TRBJ1-2
D: TRBD1
size: -
DNA: TGTGCCAGCTACCGACAGGGGAACTATGGCTACACCTTC
CDR3: CASYRQGNYGYTF

length: 14
V: TRBV6-1
J: TRBJ2-7
D: -
size: few
DNA: TGTGCCAGCAGTGATCGGTCCAGGTCCTACGAGCAGTACTTC
CDR3: CASSDRSRSYEQYF

length: 13
V: TRBV20-1
J: TRBJ1-4
D: -
size: -
DNA: TGCAGTGCTACCGGGACACCGAATGAAAAACTGTTTTTT
CDR3: CSATGTPNEKLFF